This T cell receptor (beta chain) was recorded in a study of long-term antiretroviral therapy in people with HIV. Across the study: First collections came about a decade before the 2015 immediate-ART recommendation.

Trimming took 0 bases from V and 8 from J, leaving 11 bases between them. The CDR3 has 14 residues. Germline V lookup: CDR1 KGHSH, CDR2 LQKENI. Study findings and constraints: HIV repertoires had narrower CDR3 length ranges than controls.

A note on this clone: The antigen remains unidentified.

Samples were assayed with immunoSEQ v3.0 at survey level. Profiling relied on immunoSEQ multiplex PCR, and the TCRdb table lists in-frame clones only, not all of them. The table shows about 21,000 clones, with 88% occurring only once. This sequence was found in a man aged 55 to 70 with HIV. The gene calls are TRBV18 and TRBJ1-5; D is possibly TRBD1 (5 bases). This specimen consisted of unsorted PBMCs, obtained 2.3 years after starting antiretroviral therapy. CDR3 sequence reads: CASSPPGGREPQHF. The CDR3 DNA reads as TGTGCCAGCTCACCACCGGGAGGCAGGGAGCCCCAGCATTTT. Using reference TRBV18 and TRBJ1-5 for the parts outside the CDR3, the full variable domain is NAGVMQNPRHLVRRRGQEARLRCSPMKGHSHVYWYRQLPEEGLKFMVYLQKENIIDESGMPKERFSAEFPKEGPSILRIQQVVRGDSAAYFCASSPPGGREPQHFGDGTRLSIL.